These 23 T cell receptor beta chains came from one sample sequenced in a study of blood T cell repertoires in COVID-19. Sequenced by immunoSEQ multiplex PCR; TCRdb stores in-frame clones only, minus some. The sample lists 300,000 to 450,000 clones; around 87% were seen once. Sequencing was performed on peripheral blood. The receptors here all came from a woman aged 55-70 years with COVID-19, enrolled during active disease.

This sequence joins TRBV5-1 and TRBJ2-3, with 10 bases identical to TRBD2. The V gene end was trimmed by 4 bases and the J gene end by 3 bases; junction bases not matched to a gene: 5. Germline V CDR1 and CDR2: SGHRS, YFSETQ. The CDR3 contains 15 residues. The CDR3 reads CASSPEAGGTDTQYF. The CDR3 nucleotides are TGCGCCAGCAGCCCTGAAGCGGGGGGGACAGATACGCAGTATTTT.

This clone was found once. The chain couples TRBV7-9 to TRBJ1-2; TRBD1 matches 8 bases. Germline CDR1 and CDR2: SEHNR and FQNEAQ (reference sequence). The CDR3 extends over 15 amino acids. Unmatched junction bases numbered 6, after V lost 5 bases and J lost 1 base. This CDR3 reads CASSLPTGGNYGYTF. The CDR3 region has the DNA TGTGCCAGCAGCCTCCCCACAGGGGGTAACTATGGCTACACCTTC.

This rearrangement joins TRBV3-1 (or the pseudogene TRBV3-2) to TRBJ2-1, with D perhaps TRBD2 (6 bases). The CDR3 contains 17 residues. In germline, CDR1 is LGHDT, CDR2 YNNKEL (reference sequence). With 5 bases removed from V and 2 bases from J, the gap between germline ends came to 19 bases. CDR3 amino acids: CASSKRSGRTTYNEQFF. The CDR3 nucleotides read TGTGCCAGCAGCAAAAGGTCGGGGAGGACCACCTACAATGAGCAGTTCTTC.

The chain has TRBV4-1 and TRBJ2-1; 8 bases line up with TRBD1. The CDR3 has 15 amino acids. Germline V lookup: CDR1 MGHRA, CDR2 YSYEKL. Trimming cost V 3 bases and J 3 bases; bases outside gene matches: 4. The chain's CDR3 is CASSHTGQDYNEQFF. In DNA form, the CDR3 reads TGCGCCAGCAGCCATACGGGACAGGACTACAATGAGCAGTTCTTC.

The chain employs TRBV3-1 (or the pseudogene TRBV3-2) and TRBJ2-1; 12 bases are a match to TRBD2. The ends lost 3 bases at V and 6 bases at J; junction bases unmatched: 6. The CDR3 spans 16 residues. Looked up from germline, CDR1 is LGHDT and CDR2 is YNNKEL (reference sequence). The CDR3 reads CASSQRGGLAGNEQFF. As DNA, the CDR3 is TGTGCCAGCAGCCAGAGGGGGGGACTAGCGGGCAATGAGCAGTTCTTC.

The V gene is TRBV3-1 (or the pseudogene TRBV3-2), the J gene TRBJ2-3; D ambiguous. The V end lost 0 bases, the J end lost 2 bases, and 9 bases lay between the germline ends. The CDR3 has 15 residues. Germline CDR1 and CDR2: LGHDT and YNNKEL (reference sequence). Here the CDR3 reads CASSQDSSTTDTQYF. The CDR3 DNA sequence: TGTGCCAGCAGCCAAGATTCGAGCACCACAGATACGCAGTATTTT.

V usage is TRBV4-1 and J usage is TRBJ2-1; a possible D gene is TRBD1 (6 bases). CDR1 and CDR2 (germline): MGHRA, YSYEKL. Trimming removed 4 bases from V and 7 bases from J, with 23 bases in between. The CDR3 totals 17 residues. CDR3 bases: TGCGCCAGCAGCCCCCTGACAGGCGTGCTCGTTATAAATGAGCAGTTCTTC. Its translation is CASSPLTGVLVINEQFF.

This chain connects TRBV19 to TRBJ2-2, with TRBD2 matching 9 bases. Trimming cost V 6 bases and J 1 base; bases outside gene matches: 6. The CDR3 is 16 residues long. Germline CDR1 LNHDA, CDR2 SQIVND (reference sequence). The CDR3: CASRSSGVRNTGELFF. In nucleotides, the CDR3 is TGTGCCAGTAGGTCTAGCGGGGTCCGGAACACCGGGGAGCTGTTTTTT.

V and J are TRBV6-5 and TRBJ1-1, with D unclear. Germline assignment: CDR1 MNHEY and CDR2 SVGAGI. The CDR3 totals 11 residues. Deletions cut 10 bases from V and 2 bases from J, with 8 bases between. CDR3 sequence: CATKINTEAFF. CDR3 nucleotide sequence: TGTGCCACTAAGATAAACACTGAAGCTTTCTTT.

The V call is TRBV5-4, the J call TRBJ1-2, with 7 bases identical to TRBD1. The CDR3 consists of 12 residues. V was clipped by 4 bases and J by 8 bases; unmatched bases: 5. The V gene's germline CDR1 is SGHNT and CDR2 YYREEE (reference sequence). CDR3 sequence: CASSRDREGYTF. CDR3 coding DNA: TGTGCCAGCAGCAGAGACAGGGAGGGCTACACCTTC.

This clone was seen at least ten times. This sequence joins TRBV7-9 and TRBJ2-7; no reliable D call. CDR1 SEHNR and CDR2 FQNEAQ come from the germline V gene (reference sequence). CDR3 size: 13 residues. Trimming took off 4 bases at V and 2 bases at J, with 9 bases between the two ends. This CDR3 reads CASSSPETYEQYF. The CDR3 DNA is TGTGCCAGCAGCTCCCCTGAGACCTACGAGCAGTACTTC. Complete variable domain (other parts from reference TRBV7-9 and TRBJ2-7): DTGVSQNPRHKITKRGQNVTFRCDPISEHNRLYWYRQTLGQGPEFLTYFQNEAQLEKSRLLSDRFSAERPKGSFSTLEIQRTEQGDSAMYLCASSSPETYEQYFGPGTRLTVT.

This rearrangement joins TRBV5-1 to TRBJ2-5; 13 bases are shared with TRBD2. The CDR3 is 15 residues long. V was pared by 5 bases and J by 1 base, with 2 bases of the junction left unmatched. Germline CDR1 and CDR2: SGHRS and YFSETQ. The CDR3 bases are TGCGCCAGCAGTGGACTAGCGGGGGTCCAAGAGACCCAGTACTTC. It translates to CASSGLAGVQETQYF.

The rearrangement links TRBV27 to TRBJ2-1; no reliable D call. CDR1 is MNHEY and CDR2 is SMNVEV in the germline V gene (reference sequence). V lost 5 bases and J 3 bases, leaving 20 bases between the germline ends. The CDR3 is 17 residues long. The CDR3 region is CASSLKSNSLDYNEQFF. CDR3 DNA: TGTGCCAGCAGTCTGAAATCAAATAGCCTCGACTACAATGAGCAGTTCTTC.

The V call is TRBV28, the J call TRBJ1-1; 8 bases fit TRBD1. The CDR3 is 17 residues long. Per the germline V gene, CDR1 is MDHEN and CDR2 is SYDVKM. V dropped 6 bases and J dropped 2; count of bases not matched to a gene: 14. DNA for the CDR3: TGTGCCAGCAGCGCGCCTGGACAGGGAAGGACAAACACTGAAGCTTTCTTT. It codes for CASSAPGQGRTNTEAFF.

V usage is TRBV19 and J usage is TRBJ2-7; 8 positions agree with TRBD1. Germline V gene sequence: CDR1 LNHDA, CDR2 SQIVND (reference sequence). V lost 6 bases and J lost 1; bases outside the gene matches: 11. This CDR3 has 16 amino acids. The CDR3 DNA sequence: TGTGCCAGTAGCAGCCCCGGGACAGGCAATTCCTACGAGCAGTACTTC. Protein: CASSSPGTGNSYEQYF.

The V and J genes are TRBV7-6 and TRBJ1-4, with 8 bases that match TRBD1. The V segment lost 5 bases and the J segment 4 bases; nucleotides outside the gene matches: 6. Germline CDR1 SGHVS, CDR2 FNYEAQ. The CDR3 is 15 amino acids. As DNA, the CDR3 is TGTGCCAGCAGCCCCCGGACAGGGATTAATGAAAAACTGTTTTTT. Its protein is CASSPRTGINEKLFF.

The V gene is TRBV18, the J gene TRBJ2-1, with 10 bases matching TRBD1. Losses at the gene ends were 8 bases for V and 5 bases for J; bases not matched to a gene: 6. The CDR3 sequence is 14 residues long. Per germline, CDR1 KGHSH and CDR2 LQKENI. DNA of the CDR3: TGTGCCAGCCCCAGACAGGGGGCTAACAATGAGCAGTTCTTC. Protein: CASPRQGANNEQFF.

This clone was seen only a few times. The rearrangement uses TRBV7-9 and TRBJ1-5, with D unclear. Per germline, CDR1 SEHNR and CDR2 FQNEAQ (reference sequence). V was shortened by 1 base and J by 0 bases, with 4 bases between the two germline ends. The CDR3 consists of 14 residues. CDR3 nucleotide sequence: TGTGCCAGCAGCTTAGGTTATAGCAATCAGCCCCAGCATTTT. This codes for CASSLGYSNQPQHF. The full variable domain, completed using reference TRBV7-9 and TRBJ1-5, is DTGVSQNPRHKITKRGQNVTFRCDPISEHNRLYWYRQTLGQGPEFLTYFQNEAQLEKSRLLSDRFSAERPKGSFSTLEIQRTEQGDSAMYLCASSLGYSNQPQHFGDGTRLSIL.

V usage is TRBV7-8 and J usage is TRBJ2-3, with D tentatively TRBD1 (5 bases). Trimming took 4 bases from V and 5 from J, leaving 10 bases between them. Germline lookup yields CDR1 SGHVS and CDR2 FQNEAQ. The CDR3 sequence is 13 residues long. The CDR3 nucleotides read TGTGCCAGCAGCTCCGATCAGGGAGATACGCAGTATTTT. This sequence encodes CASSSDQGDTQYF.

On this clone itself: Distinct nucleotide sequences in the sample also encode this CDR3. The gene calls are TRBV12-3 or TRBV12-4 and TRBJ1-6; D is undetermined. The CDR3 is 13 amino acids. V dropped 1 base and J dropped 6 bases, with 4 bases sitting between them. The CDR3 loop reads CASSLGGNSPLHF. The CDR3, as DNA: TGTGCCAGCAGTTTAGGCGGTAATTCACCCCTCCACTTT.

The rearrangement links TRBV5-5 to TRBJ2-2, with 11 bases fitting TRBD2. The CDR3 consists of 16 residues. Trimming took 4 bases from V and 5 from J; bases not matched to a gene: 7. The germline CDR1 and CDR2 sequences are SGHKS and YYEKEE (reference sequence). In DNA form, the CDR3 reads TGTGCCAGCAGCCCGACTAGCGGGGTCGGAACCGGGGAGCTGTTTTTT. Translating gives CASSPTSGVGTGELFF.

The J gene is TRBJ1-1, the V gene TRBV7-9; D is undetermined. With 5 bases removed from V and 0 bases from J, the gap between germline ends came to 19 bases. This CDR3 is built from 17 residues. Germline loops: CDR1 SEHNR, CDR2 FQNEAQ (reference sequence). The chain's CDR3 is CASSGETGFYMNTEAFF. In DNA form, the CDR3 reads TGTGCCAGCAGCGGAGAGACGGGTTTTTACATGAACACTGAAGCTTTCTTT.

The chain is built from TRBV28 and TRBJ1-2; 9 bases fit TRBD1. CDR3 size: 15 residues. The V gene end was trimmed by 2 bases and the J gene end by 5 bases; junction bases not matched to a gene: 6. Germline V gives CDR1 MDHEN, CDR2 SYDVKM. CDR3 DNA: TGTGCCAGCAGTTTAACCCGACAGGGGGAGTATGGCTACACCTTC. It codes for CASSLTRQGEYGYTF.